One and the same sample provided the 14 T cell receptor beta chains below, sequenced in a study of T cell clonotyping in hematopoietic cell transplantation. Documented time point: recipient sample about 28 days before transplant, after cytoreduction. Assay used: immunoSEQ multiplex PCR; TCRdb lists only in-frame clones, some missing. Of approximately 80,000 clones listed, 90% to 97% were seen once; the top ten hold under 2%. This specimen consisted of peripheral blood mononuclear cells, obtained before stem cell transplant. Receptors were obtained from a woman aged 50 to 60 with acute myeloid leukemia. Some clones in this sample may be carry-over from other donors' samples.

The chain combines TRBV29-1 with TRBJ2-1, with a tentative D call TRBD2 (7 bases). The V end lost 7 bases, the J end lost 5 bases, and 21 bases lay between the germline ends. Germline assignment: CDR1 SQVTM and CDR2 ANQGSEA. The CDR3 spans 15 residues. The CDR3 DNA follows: TGCAGCGCCACACGGTGGGGGGGGCTAAACAATGAGCAGTTCTTC. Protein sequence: CSATRWGGLNNEQFF.

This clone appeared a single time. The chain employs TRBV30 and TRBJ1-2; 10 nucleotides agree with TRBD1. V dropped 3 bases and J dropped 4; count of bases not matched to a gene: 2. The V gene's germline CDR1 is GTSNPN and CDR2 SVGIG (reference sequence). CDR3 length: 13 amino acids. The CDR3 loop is CAWRTGGAYGYTF. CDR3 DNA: TGTGCCTGGAGGACAGGGGGCGCCTATGGCTACACCTTC.

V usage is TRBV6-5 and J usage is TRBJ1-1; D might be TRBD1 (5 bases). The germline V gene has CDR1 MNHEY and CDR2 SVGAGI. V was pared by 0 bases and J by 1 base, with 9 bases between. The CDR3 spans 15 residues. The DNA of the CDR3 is TGTGCCAGCAGTTACTCGCGCGACAGGAACACTGAAGCTTTCTTT. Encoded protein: CASSYSRDRNTEAFF.

CDR3 region: CASSLGQPSNTGELFF. The CDR3 DNA is TGTGCCAGCTCACTAGGCCAGCCCTCGAACACCGGGGAGCTGTTTTTT. The rearrangement links TRBV18 to TRBJ2-2, with unresolved D. V dropped 4 bases and J dropped 0 bases, with 12 bases sitting between them. The CDR3 consists of 16 residues. Germline-derived CDR1 and CDR2 are KGHSH and LQKENI.

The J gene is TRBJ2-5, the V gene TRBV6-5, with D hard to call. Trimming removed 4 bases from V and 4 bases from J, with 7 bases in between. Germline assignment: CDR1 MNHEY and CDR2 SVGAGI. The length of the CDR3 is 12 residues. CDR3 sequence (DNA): TGTGCCAGCAGTTTCTCGGGAGAGACCCAGTACTTC. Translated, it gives CASSFSGETQYF.

CDR3 protein: CASSVRPDPSNSPLHF. CDR3 coding DNA: TGTGCCAGCAGCGTCAGGCCGGACCCTTCTAATTCACCCCTCCACTTT. The chain is built from TRBV9 and TRBJ1-6, with D unresolved. The CDR3 is 16 residues long. CDR1 SGDLS and CDR2 YYNGEE come from the germline V gene. The V and J ends lost 2 bases and 6 bases respectively, with 15 bases between them.

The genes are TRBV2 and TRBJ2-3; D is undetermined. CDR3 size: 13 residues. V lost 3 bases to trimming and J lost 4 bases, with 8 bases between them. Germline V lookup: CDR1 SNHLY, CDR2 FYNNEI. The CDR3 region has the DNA TGTGCCAGCAGTGACGGCGTAGCAGATACGCAGTATTTT. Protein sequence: CASSDGVADTQYF.

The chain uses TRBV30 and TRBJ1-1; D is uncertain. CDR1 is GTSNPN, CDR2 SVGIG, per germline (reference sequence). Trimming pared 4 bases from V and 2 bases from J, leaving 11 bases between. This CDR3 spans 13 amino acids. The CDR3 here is CAWKKLKNTEAFF. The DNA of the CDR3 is TGTGCCTGGAAGAAGCTTAAAAACACTGAAGCTTTCTTT.

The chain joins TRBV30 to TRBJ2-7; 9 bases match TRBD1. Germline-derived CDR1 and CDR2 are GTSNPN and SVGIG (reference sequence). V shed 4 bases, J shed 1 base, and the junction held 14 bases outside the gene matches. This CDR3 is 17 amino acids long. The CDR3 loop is CAWIPKGPGQGSYEQYF. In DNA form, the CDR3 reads TGTGCCTGGATCCCCAAGGGGCCGGGACAGGGTTCCTACGAGCAGTACTTC.

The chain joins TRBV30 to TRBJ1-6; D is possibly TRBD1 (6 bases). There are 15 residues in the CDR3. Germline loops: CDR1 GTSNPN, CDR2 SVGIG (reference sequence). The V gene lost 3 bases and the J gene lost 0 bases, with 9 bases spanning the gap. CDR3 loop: CAWRRQVSYNSPLHF. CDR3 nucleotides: TGTGCCTGGAGACGACAGGTCTCCTATAATTCACCCCTCCACTTT. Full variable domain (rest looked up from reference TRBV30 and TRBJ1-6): SQTIHQWPATLVQPVGSPLSLECTVEGTSNPNLYWYRQAAGRGLQLLFYSVGIGQISSEVPQNLSASRPQDRQFILSSKKLLLSDSGFYLCAWRRQVSYNSPLHFGNGTRLTVT.

The CDR3 sequence: CASNRERGTEAFF. The CDR3 bases are TGTGCCAGCAACAGGGAGCGTGGCACTGAAGCTTTCTTT. The chain uses TRBV27 and TRBJ1-1, with D tentatively TRBD1 (6 bases). Per the germline V gene, CDR1 is MNHEY and CDR2 is SMNVEV (reference sequence). CDR3 length equals 13 residues. Trimming pared 7 bases from V and 4 bases from J, leaving 13 bases between.

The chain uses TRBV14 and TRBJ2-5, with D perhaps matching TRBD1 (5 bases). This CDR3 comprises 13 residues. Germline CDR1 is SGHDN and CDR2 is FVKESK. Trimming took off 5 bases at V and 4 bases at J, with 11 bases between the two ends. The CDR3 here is CASSAQGSETQYF. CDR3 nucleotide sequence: TGTGCCAGCAGCGCGCAGGGATCAGAGACCCAGTACTTC.

The CDR3, as DNA: TGTGCCAGCAGCCGCCTCCTTTACGAGCAGTACTTC. It specifies CASSRLLYEQYF. The gene calls are TRBV11-1 and TRBJ2-7; D is unresolved. The CDR3 runs to 12 residues. Germline assignment: CDR1 SGHAT and CDR2 FQDESV (reference sequence). Trimming left V 5 bases short and J 4 bases short, with 9 bases between.

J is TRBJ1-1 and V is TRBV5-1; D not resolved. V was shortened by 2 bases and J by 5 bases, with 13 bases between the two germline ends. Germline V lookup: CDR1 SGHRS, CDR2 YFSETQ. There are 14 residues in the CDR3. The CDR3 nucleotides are TGCGCCAGCAGCTTTGTGGCCAGAGGGACTGAAGCTTTCTTT. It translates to CASSFVARGTEAFF.